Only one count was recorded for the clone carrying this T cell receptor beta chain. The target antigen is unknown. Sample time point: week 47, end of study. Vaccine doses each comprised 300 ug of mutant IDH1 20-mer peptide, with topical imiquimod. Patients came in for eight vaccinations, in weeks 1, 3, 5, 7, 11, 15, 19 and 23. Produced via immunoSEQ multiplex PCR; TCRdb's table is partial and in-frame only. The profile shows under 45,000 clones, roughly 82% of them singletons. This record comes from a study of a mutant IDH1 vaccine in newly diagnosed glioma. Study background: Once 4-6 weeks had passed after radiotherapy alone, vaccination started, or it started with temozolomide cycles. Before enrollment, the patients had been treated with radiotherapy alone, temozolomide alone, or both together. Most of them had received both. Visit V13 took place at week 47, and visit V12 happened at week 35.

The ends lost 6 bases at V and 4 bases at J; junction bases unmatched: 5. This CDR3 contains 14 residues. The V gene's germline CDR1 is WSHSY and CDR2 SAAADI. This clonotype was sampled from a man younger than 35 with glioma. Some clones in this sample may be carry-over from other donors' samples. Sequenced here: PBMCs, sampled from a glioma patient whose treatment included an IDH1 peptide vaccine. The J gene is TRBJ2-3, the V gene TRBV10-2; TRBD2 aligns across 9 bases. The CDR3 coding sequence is TGCGCCAGCAGGTCGACTAGCGGAGCAGATACGCAGTATTTT. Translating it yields CASRSTSGADTQYF.